The source of this T cell receptor beta chain is a study of CD8+CD57+ T cells in acquired aplastic anemia. The overall study: The mean DNA yield obtained from sorted CD4+ and CD8+ cells came to about 3 ug. Read counts for CD4+ cells (from healthy donors) averaged around 10 million. Points from the study as a whole: Controls did not differ significantly from patients in CD8+ Simpson's diversity. Comparison of patients with controls identified approximately 28 shared CD8+ CDR3 sequences.

The template used for profiling TCR beta VDJ and CDR3 was genomic DNA. TCRdb redid the calling of the reads with MiXCR, one entry per CDR3 protein. The sample has about 220,000 distinct CDR3 sequences, 30% to 35% seen once. Note on this clonotype: Its antigen is currently unknown.

The germline gives CDR1 KGHDR, CDR2 SFDVKD. V shed 3 bases, J shed 10 bases, and the junction held 5 bases outside the gene matches. The CDR3 loop spans 14 amino acids. This chain connects TRBV24-1 to TRBJ2-1; 10 bases map to TRBD2. The receptor comes from a human donor in good health, serving as a control. Input material: sorted CD4+, CD8+, or CD8+CD57+ T cells (not recorded which) from PBMCs. CDR3 DNA: TGTGCCACCAGTGATCATCTAGCGGGAGTGGAGCAGTTCTTC. It is translated as CATSDHLAGVEQFF.